This T cell receptor (beta chain) was captured by sequencing in a study of T cells in Graves' hyperthyroidism and ophthalmopathy. Each person with ophthalmopathy scored at least 3 on the Clinical Activity Score, reached NOSPECS grade 4 or higher, and had been ill under 3 months. Amplification of TCR beta CDR3 regions used RNA as the template. HTBI primers drove first-round RT-PCR of the TCR CDR3. A single record per CDR3 protein comes from TCRdb applying MiXCR to the multiplex PCR reads. Here the sample spans hundreds of thousands of distinct CDR3 sequences, roughly 14% being singletons. The CDR3 loop spans 14 amino acids. Germline V gene data show CDR1 as MGHDK and CDR2 as SYGVNS. V lost 4 bases, J lost 3 bases, and 12 bases lay in between.

The V gene is TRBV25-1, the J gene TRBJ1-2; weak D call: TRBD1 (6 bases). This TCR came from a man aged 18 to 30 with Graves' ophthalmopathy. Sequencing input: blood. Here the CDR3 DNA reads TGTGCCAGCAGTGCCTCGGACAGATACTATGGCTACACCTTC. This sequence encodes CASSASDRYYGYTF.